This T cell receptor beta chain stems from a study of cytomegalovirus exposure and HLA in healthy donors. Note on this clone: Its antigen is as yet unknown.

Whole-study findings and limits: In a later analysis, TCR beta V- and J-gene trimming showed a link to a missense DCLRE1C variant. Researchers reported that three CMV-associated chains were confirmed in vitro as CMV antigen-specific.

The PCR ran on 60 Vbeta and 13 Jbeta primers. Data came from immunoSEQ multiplex PCR; TCRdb stores just in-frame clones and leaves some out. The sample has more than 150,000 clones; more than 75% are singletons. CDR1 and CDR2 from the germline V gene are LNHDA and SQIVND (reference sequence). V dropped 7 bases and J dropped 3 bases, with 15 bases sitting between them. This CDR3 is 15 amino acids long. This clonotype was obtained from a woman between 18 and 30 years old in good health and CMV-seronegative. The chain couples TRBV19 to TRBJ2-2, with D tentatively TRBD1 (7 bases). The specimen was PBMCs. This CDR3 reads CASMRGQLYTGELFF. CDR3 in DNA: TGTGCCAGTATGCGGGGACAGTTGTACACCGGGGAGCTGTTTTTT.